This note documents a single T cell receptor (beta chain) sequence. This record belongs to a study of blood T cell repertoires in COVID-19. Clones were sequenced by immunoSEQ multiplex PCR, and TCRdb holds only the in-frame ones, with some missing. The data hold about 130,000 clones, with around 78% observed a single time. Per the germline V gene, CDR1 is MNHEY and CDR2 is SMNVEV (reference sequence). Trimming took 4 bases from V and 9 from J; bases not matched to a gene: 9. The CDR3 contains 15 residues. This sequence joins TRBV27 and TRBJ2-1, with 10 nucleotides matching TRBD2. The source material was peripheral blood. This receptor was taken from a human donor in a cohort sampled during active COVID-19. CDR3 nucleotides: TGTGCCAGCAGTTCAGCGGGGGGGCCTGTTGGTGAGCAGTTCTTC. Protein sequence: CASSSAGGPVGEQFF.